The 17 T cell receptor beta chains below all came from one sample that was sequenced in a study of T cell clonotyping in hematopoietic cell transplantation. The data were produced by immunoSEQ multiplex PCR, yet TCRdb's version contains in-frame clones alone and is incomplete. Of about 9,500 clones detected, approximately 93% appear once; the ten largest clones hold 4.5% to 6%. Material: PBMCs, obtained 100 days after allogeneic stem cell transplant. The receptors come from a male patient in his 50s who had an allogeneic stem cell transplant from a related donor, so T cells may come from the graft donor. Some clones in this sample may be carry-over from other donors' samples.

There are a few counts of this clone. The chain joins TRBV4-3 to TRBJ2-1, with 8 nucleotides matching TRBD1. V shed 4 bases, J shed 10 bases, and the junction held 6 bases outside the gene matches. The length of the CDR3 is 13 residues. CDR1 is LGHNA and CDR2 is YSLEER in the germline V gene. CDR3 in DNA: TGCGCCAGCAGCCCGAGGACAGGGCGCGAGCAGTTCTTC. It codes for CASSPRTGREQFF.

CDR3 DNA: TGTGCCAGCAGCTCACAGGGGGCCTTGGAGACCCAGTACTTC. Amino acids: CASSSQGALETQYF. The V and J genes are TRBV5-4 and TRBJ2-5; 9 nucleotides agree with TRBD1. Germline V gives CDR1 SGHNT, CDR2 YYREEE (reference sequence). The CDR3 consists of 14 residues. After removal of 3 bases from V and 5 bases from J, the junction contained 5 bases not matched to a gene. The variable domain in full, with the rest retrieved from reference TRBV5-4 and TRBJ2-5, is ETGVTQSPTHLIKTRGQQVTLRCSSQSGHNTVSWYQQALGQGPQFIFQYYREEENGRGNFPPRFSGLQFPNYSSELNVNALELDDSALYLCASSSQGALETQYFGPGTRLLVL.

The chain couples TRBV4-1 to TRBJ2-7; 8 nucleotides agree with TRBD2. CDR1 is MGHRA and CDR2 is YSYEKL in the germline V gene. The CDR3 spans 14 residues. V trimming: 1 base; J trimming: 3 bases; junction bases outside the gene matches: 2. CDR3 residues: CASSQVAGGYEQYF. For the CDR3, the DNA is TGCGCCAGCAGCCAAGTGGCGGGGGGCTACGAGCAGTACTTC.

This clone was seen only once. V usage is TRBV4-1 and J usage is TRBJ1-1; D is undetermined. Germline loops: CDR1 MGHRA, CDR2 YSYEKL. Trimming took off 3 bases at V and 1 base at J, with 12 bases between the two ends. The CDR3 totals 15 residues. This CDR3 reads CASSQPRRGNTEAFF. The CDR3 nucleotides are TGCGCCAGCAGCCAGCCACGCCGGGGGAACACTGAAGCTTTCTTT.

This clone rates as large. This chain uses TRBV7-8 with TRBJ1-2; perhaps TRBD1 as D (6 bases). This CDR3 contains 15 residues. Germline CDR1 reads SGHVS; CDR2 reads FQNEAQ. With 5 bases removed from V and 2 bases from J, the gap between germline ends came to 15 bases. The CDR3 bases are TGTGCCAGCAGCCCAGACGGGGGCGGAAACTATGGCTACACCTTC. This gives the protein CASSPDGGGNYGYTF.

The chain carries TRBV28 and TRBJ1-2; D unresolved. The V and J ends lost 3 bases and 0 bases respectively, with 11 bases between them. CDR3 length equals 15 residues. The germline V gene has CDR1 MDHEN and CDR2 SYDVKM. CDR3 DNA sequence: TGTGCCAGCAGTTTGCCGCCAGCAACTAACTATGGCTACACCTTC. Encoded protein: CASSLPPATNYGYTF.

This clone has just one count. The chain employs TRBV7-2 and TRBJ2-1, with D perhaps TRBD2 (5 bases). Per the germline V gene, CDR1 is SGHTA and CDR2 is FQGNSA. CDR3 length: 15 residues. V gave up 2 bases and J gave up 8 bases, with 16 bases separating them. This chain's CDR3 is CASSLLTGTAHEQFF. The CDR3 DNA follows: TGTGCCAGCAGCTTATTGACGGGAACCGCGCATGAGCAGTTCTTC. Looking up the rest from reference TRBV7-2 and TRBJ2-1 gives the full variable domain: GAGVSQSPSNKVTEKGKDVELRCDPISGHTALYWYRQSLGQGLEFLIYFQGNSAPDKSGLPSDRFSAERTGGSVSTLTIQRTQQEDSAVYLCASSLLTGTAHEQFFGPGTRLTVL.

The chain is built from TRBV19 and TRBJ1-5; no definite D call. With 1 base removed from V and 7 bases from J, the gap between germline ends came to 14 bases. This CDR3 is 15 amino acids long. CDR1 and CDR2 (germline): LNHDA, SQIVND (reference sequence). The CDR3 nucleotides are TGTGCCAGTAGTATAGGACGTGGGCAACGGCAGCCCCAGCATTTT. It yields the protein CASSIGRGQRQPQHF. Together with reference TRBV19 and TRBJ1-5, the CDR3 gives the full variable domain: DGGITQSPKYLFRKEGQNVTLSCEQNLNHDAMYWYRQDPGQGLRLIYYSQIVNDFQKGDIAEGYSVSREKKESFPLTVTSAQKNPTAFYLCASSIGRGQRQPQHFGDGTRLSIL.

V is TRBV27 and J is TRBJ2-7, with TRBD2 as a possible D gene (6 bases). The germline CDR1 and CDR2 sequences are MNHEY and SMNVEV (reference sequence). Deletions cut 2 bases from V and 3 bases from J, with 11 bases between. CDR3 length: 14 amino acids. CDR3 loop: CASSLKGTFYEQYF. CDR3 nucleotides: TGTGCCAGCAGTTTAAAAGGGACTTTCTACGAGCAGTACTTC.

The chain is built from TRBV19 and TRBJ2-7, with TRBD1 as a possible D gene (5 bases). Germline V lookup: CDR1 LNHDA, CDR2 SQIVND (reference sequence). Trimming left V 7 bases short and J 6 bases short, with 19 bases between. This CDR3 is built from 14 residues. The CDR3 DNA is TGTGCCAGTAAGCCCAGGGTGGGGTCTCGCGAGCAGTACTTC. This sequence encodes CASKPRVGSREQYF.

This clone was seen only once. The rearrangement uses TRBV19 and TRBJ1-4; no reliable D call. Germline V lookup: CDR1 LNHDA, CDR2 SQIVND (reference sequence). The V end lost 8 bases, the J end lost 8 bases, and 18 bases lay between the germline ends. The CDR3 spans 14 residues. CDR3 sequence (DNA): TGTGCCAGTGGCAGACTAGAGAGGAGAGAAAAACTGTTTTTT. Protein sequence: CASGRLERREKLFF.

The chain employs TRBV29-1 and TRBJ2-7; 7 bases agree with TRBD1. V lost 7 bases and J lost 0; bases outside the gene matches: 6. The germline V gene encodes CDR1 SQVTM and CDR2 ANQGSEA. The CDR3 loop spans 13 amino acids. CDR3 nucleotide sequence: TGCAGCGCCGAGGGGGACAGCTCCTACGAGCAGTACTTC. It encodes CSAEGDSSYEQYF.

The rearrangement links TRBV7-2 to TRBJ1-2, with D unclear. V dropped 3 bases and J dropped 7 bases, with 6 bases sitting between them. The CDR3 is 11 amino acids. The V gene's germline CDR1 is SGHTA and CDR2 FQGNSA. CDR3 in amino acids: CASSFSSGYTF. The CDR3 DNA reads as TGTGCCAGCAGCTTTTCGTCTGGCTACACCTTC.

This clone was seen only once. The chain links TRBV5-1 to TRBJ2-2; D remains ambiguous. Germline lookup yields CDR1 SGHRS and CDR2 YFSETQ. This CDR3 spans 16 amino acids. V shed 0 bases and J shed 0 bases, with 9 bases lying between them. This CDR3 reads CASSLEGIPNTGELFF. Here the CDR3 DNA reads TGCGCCAGCAGCTTGGAAGGCATTCCGAACACCGGGGAGCTGTTTTTT. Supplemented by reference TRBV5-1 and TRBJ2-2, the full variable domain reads KAGVTQTPRYLIKTRGQQVTLSCSPISGHRSVSWYQQTPGQGLQFLFEYFSETQRNKGNFPGRFSGRQFSNSRSEMNVSTLELGDSALYLCASSLEGIPNTGELFFGEGSRLTVL.

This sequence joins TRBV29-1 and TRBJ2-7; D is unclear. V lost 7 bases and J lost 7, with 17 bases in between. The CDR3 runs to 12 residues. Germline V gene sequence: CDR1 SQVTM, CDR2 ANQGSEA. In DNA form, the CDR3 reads TGCAGCGCGGCCTCAAACTTGGGGGAGCAGTACTTC. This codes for CSAASNLGEQYF.

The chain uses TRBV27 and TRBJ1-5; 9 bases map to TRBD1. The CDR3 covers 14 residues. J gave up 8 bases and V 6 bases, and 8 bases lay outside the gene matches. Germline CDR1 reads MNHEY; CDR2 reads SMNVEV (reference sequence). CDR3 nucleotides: TGTGCCAGCAGCTCTACAGGGGGCATTGAGCCCCAGCATTTT. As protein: CASSSTGGIEPQHF.

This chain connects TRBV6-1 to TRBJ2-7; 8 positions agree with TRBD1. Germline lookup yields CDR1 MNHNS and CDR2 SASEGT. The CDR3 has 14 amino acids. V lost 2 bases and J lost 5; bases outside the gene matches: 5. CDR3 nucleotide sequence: TGTGCCAGCAGTGAATTAGGACAGGGCCACGAGCAGTACTTC. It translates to CASSELGQGHEQYF.